The 12 T cell receptor beta chains below all came from one sample that was sequenced in a study of CD8 T cells in Susac syndrome. Random-hexamer reverse transcription was applied to roughly 0.5 to 1 ug RNA. TCRdb independently ran MiXCR on the immunoSEQ multiplex PCR reads; one entry per CDR3 protein. The sample lists 95,000 to 150,000 distinct CDR3 sequences; just under 95% were seen once. The specimen sequenced was CD4+ T cells from PBMCs. These receptors originate from a human donor in good health.

The V call is TRBV12-3 or TRBV12-4, the J call TRBJ1-1; no firm D call. Trimming pared 3 bases from V and 7 bases from J, leaving 9 bases between. CDR3 length: 12 residues. CDR3 protein: CASSFLEGEAFF. CDR3 DNA sequence: TGTGCCAGCAGTTTTTTGGAGGGTGAAGCTTTCTTT.

The chain employs TRBV5-1 and TRBJ2-5; TRBD2 matches 11 bases. The V and J ends lost 0 bases and 5 bases, in that order; junction bases with no gene match: 9. Germline CDR1 and CDR2: SGHRS and YFSETQ. The CDR3 contains 17 residues. Written as DNA, the CDR3 is TGCGCCAGCAGCTTGGTTCTAGCGGGAGGTACGGGGGAGACCCAGTACTTC. Translated, it gives CASSLVLAGGTGETQYF.

This clonotype was observed once. The V and J genes are TRBV4-3 and TRBJ2-5; D is ambiguous. With 2 bases removed from V and 1 base from J, the gap between germline ends came to 8 bases. Germline V lookup: CDR1 LGHNA, CDR2 YSLEER. The CDR3 runs to 14 residues. The CDR3 DNA reads as TGCGCCAGCAGCCAAACCCTTAGCCAAGAGACCCAGTACTTC. Its protein product is CASSQTLSQETQYF.

V is TRBV19 and J is TRBJ2-7, with TRBD2 matching 11 bases. The germline V gene has CDR1 LNHDA and CDR2 SQIVND (reference sequence). After removal of 4 bases from V and 7 bases from J, the junction contained 21 bases not matched to a gene. CDR3 length: 19 residues. CDR3 nucleotide sequence: TGTGCCAGTAGTAGATTCAAAAACACCGGGACTAGCGGCCCATGGGAGCAGTACTTC. Its translation: CASSRFKNTGTSGPWEQYF.

V gene TRBV28 combines with J gene TRBJ2-2; D may be TRBD2 (5 bases). Deletions cut 5 bases from V and 7 bases from J, with 8 bases between. Germline V gene sequence: CDR1 MDHEN, CDR2 SYDVKM. The CDR3 is made up of 12 amino acids. The CDR3 loop is CASSRDVGELFF. The CDR3 DNA follows: TGTGCCAGCAGTCGGGATGTCGGGGAGCTGTTTTTT.

Only one count was recorded for this clonotype. J is TRBJ2-7 and V is TRBV4-1, with D perhaps being TRBD1 or TRBD2 (5 bases each). Trimming cost V 1 base and J 3 bases, with 25 bases left between them. Germline CDR1 MGHRA, CDR2 YSYEKL. The CDR3 is 19 amino acids. CDR3 loop: CASSQARPTNWGIGYEQYF. CDR3 sequence (DNA): TGCGCCAGCAGCCAAGCAAGACCTACGAATTGGGGGATTGGCTACGAGCAGTACTTC.

In DNA, the CDR3 is TGTGCCAGCAGCTTACTAGCGCAAAGCACAGATACGCAGTATTTT. It yields the protein CASSLLAQSTDTQYF. This chain uses TRBV7-2 with TRBJ2-3, with D perhaps matching TRBD2 (6 bases). Germline CDR1 and CDR2: SGHTA and FQGNSA. V lost 2 bases and J lost 0, with 9 bases in between. This CDR3 spans 15 amino acids.

This clonotype was found a few times. The V and J genes are TRBV7-9 and TRBJ2-1; D remains ambiguous. CDR3 length: 15 residues. Germline assignment: CDR1 SEHNR and CDR2 FQNEAQ (reference sequence). Between the trimmed V and J ends, which lost 2 bases and 0 bases, there was a span of 8 bases. For the CDR3, the DNA is TGTGCCAGCAGCTTACGCGGTAGCTCCTACAATGAGCAGTTCTTC. This sequence encodes CASSLRGSSYNEQFF.

This sequence joins TRBV7-9 and TRBJ2-1, with D possibly TRBD2 on 5 matching bases. CDR3 length: 14 amino acids. From germline, CDR1 is SEHNR and CDR2 FQNEAQ (reference sequence). The V and J ends lost 8 bases and 2 bases respectively, with 13 bases between them. The CDR3: CASSYRGTYNEQFF. Written as DNA, the CDR3 is TGTGCCAGCTCCTACCGAGGGACCTACAATGAGCAGTTCTTC.

This clonotype was counted a single time. V gene TRBV7-2 combines with J gene TRBJ1-1; D ambiguous. Germline V CDR1 and CDR2: SGHTA, FQGNSA. V gave up 8 bases and J gave up 2 bases, with 15 bases separating them. There are 14 residues in the CDR3. The CDR3 sequence: CASGSLTGNTEAFF. The CDR3, as DNA: TGTGCCAGCGGCAGCTTAACTGGTAACACTGAAGCTTTCTTT.

The rearrangement links TRBV3-1 to TRBJ2-4; TRBD2 is a possible D gene (7 bases). Trimming left V 0 bases short and J 3 bases short, with 12 bases between. The CDR3 runs to 16 residues. Germline-derived CDR1 and CDR2 are LGHDT and YNNKEL (reference sequence). The CDR3 DNA sequence: TGTGCCAGCAGCCAAGATCCCGGGGGGCGCAAAAACATTCAGTACTTC. Translated: CASSQDPGGRKNIQYF.

This chain connects TRBV7-2 to TRBJ1-5; unclear D gene. The V and J ends lost 1 base and 5 bases respectively, with 9 bases between them. Germline-derived CDR1 and CDR2 are SGHTA and FQGNSA. CDR3 length: 14 residues. In DNA, the CDR3 is TGTGCCAGCAGCTTAGGCAGTTCCCATCAGCCCCAGCATTTT. It yields the protein CASSLGSSHQPQHF.